This T cell receptor beta chain was retrieved from a study of post-analysis software for immune sequencing data. Whole-study context: The patients showed relapsing-remitting, secondary progressive and progressive-relapsing multiple sclerosis courses. Study-wide results and limits: When the samples were clustered directly with F measure, those that had been prepared in the same batch showed strong co-clustering. In patients, about five TRBV segments were more frequent than in controls, with TRBV5-6, TRBV5-1 and TRBV20-1 among them. Controls showed significantly higher normalized Chao1 diversity than did multiple sclerosis patients.

TCR beta cDNA libraries had unique molecular identifiers. There were about 0.95 to 11 million T cells, and about 500,000 cDNA molecules came from them. TCRdb used MiXCR to reprocess the PCR reads, holding one entry per CDR3 protein. The sample has around 710,000 distinct CDR3 sequences; approximately 44% are singletons. The V segment lost 6 bases and the J segment 2 bases; nucleotides outside the gene matches: 7. The CDR3 spans 15 residues. From germline, CDR1 is MNHEY and CDR2 SVGEGT. This clonotype was observed a handful of times. Antigen specificity is unknown. V gene TRBV6-2 or TRBV6-3 combines with J gene TRBJ1-2, with 9 positions matching TRBD1. The sequence derives from a girl under 18 with multiple sclerosis. The material sequenced was blood. CDR3 sequence: CASRDGQGQNYGYTF. The CDR3 region has the DNA TGTGCCAGCAGGGACGGACAGGGGCAGAACTATGGCTACACCTTC.